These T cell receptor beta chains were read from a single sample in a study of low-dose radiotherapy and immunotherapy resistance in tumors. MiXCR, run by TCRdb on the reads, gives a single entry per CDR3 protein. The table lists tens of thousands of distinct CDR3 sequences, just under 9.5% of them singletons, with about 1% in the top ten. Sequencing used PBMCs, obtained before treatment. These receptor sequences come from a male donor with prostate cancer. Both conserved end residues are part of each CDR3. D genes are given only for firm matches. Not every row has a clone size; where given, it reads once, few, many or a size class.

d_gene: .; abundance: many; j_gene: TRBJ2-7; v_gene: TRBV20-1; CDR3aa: CSADGQRYEQYF; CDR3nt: TGCAGTGCTGACGGACAGCGCTACGAGCAGTACTTC
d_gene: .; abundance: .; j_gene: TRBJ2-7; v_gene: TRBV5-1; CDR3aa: CASSLSTDSYEQYF; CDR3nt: TGCGCCAGCAGCTTGTCGACTGATTCCTACGAGCAGTACTTC
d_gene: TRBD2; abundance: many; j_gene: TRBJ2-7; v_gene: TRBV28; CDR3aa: CASTLVASGSYEQYF; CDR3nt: TGTGCCAGCACCTTGGTGGCTAGCGGGAGCTACGAGCAGTACTTC
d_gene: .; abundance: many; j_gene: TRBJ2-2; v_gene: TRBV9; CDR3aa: CASSPAFTGELFF; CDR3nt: TGTGCCAGCAGCCCCGCCTTCACCGGGGAGCTGTTTTTT
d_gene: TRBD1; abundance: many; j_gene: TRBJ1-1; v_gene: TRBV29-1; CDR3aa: CSVAPGQSNTEAFF; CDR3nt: TGCAGCGTTGCCCCGGGACAGTCGAACACTGAAGCTTTCTTT
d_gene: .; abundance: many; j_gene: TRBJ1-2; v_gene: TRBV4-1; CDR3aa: CASSQAPGATYGYTF; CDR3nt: TGCGCCAGCAGCCAAGCCCCAGGGGCCACTTATGGCTACACCTTC
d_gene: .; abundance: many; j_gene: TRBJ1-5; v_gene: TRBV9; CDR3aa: CASSPGSGGSYSNQPQHF; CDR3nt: TGTGCCAGCAGCCCCGGGTCGGGGGGGTCGTATAGCAATCAGCCCCAGCATTTT
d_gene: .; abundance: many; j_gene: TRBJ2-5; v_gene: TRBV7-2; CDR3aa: CASSNDRGSGGGETQYF; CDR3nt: TGTGCCAGCAGTAACGACCGGGGGTCCGGCGGTGGAGAGACCCAGTACTTC
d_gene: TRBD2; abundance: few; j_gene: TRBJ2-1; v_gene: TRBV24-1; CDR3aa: CATEPSGGNEQFF; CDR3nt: TGTGCCACGGAACCTAGCGGGGGGAATGAGCAGTTCTTC
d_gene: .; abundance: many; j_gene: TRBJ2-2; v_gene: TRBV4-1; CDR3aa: CASSRPGPELFF; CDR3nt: TGCGCCAGCAGCCGACCGGGACCAGAGCTGTTTTTT
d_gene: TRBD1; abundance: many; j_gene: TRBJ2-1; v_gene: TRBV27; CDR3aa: CASSPDRGHNEQFF; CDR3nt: TGTGCCAGCAGTCCAGACAGGGGGCACAATGAGCAGTTCTTC